This T cell receptor beta chain was documented in a study of blood T cell repertoires in COVID-19. Turning to the study itself: Researchers got acute and convalescent COVID-19 samples from the United States, Italy and Spain.

V was clipped by 6 bases and J by 7 bases; unmatched bases: 6. The CDR3 is 16 residues long. CDR1 is MNHNY, CDR2 SVGAGI, per germline (reference sequence). In the study's own analysis: Amplification with reference gene primers provided the estimates of nucleated cell counts. Here immunoSEQ multiplex PCR was the method, and the copy in TCRdb shows in-frame clones only, minus some. V and J calls and clone size follow that table, whereas D and trimming were derived from the DNA. The sample records over 110,000 clones, roughly 76% being singletons. V is TRBV6-6 and J is TRBJ2-1, with 16 bases identical to TRBD2. This receptor was identified in an elderly man with acute or convalescent COVID-19. The sequenced sample was peripheral blood. The CDR3 DNA reads TGTGCCAGCAGGGCCGGGACTAGCGGGGGGGAAAATGAGCAGTTCTTC. It codes for CASRAGTSGGENEQFF.